The 30 T cell receptor beta chains below all came from one sample that was sequenced in a study of radiotherapy plus CTLA-4 blockade in lung cancer. Sequencing was performed with immunoSEQ multiplex PCR; in TCRdb, only in-frame clones are kept and a portion is missing. The sample lists around 56,000 clones; around 80% were seen once. The sequencing here drew on peripheral blood, taken from a patient treated with radiotherapy plus ipilimumab. These receptor sequences come from a human donor with non-small cell lung cancer who had a complete response to radiotherapy plus ipilimumab.

The chain recombines TRBV9 with TRBJ2-3; D not certain. In germline, CDR1 is SGDLS, CDR2 YYNGEE. V lost 4 bases and J lost 0, with 18 bases in between. The CDR3 length is 17 residues. The CDR3 DNA sequence: TGTGCCAGCAGCCCTTTCTCATCCTTGAGGAGCACAGATACGCAGTATTTT. As protein: CASSPFSSLRSTDTQYF.

This chain joins TRBV7-2 and TRBJ2-7; TRBD1 might be the D (6 bases). Germline loops: CDR1 SGHTA, CDR2 FQGNSA. The V and J ends lost 0 bases and 3 bases respectively, with 12 bases between them. This CDR3 contains 15 residues. The CDR3 sequence: CASSLAGTPDYEQYF. The CDR3 DNA reads TGTGCCAGCAGCTTAGCGGGGACACCGGACTACGAGCAGTACTTC.

This clone was recorded a few times. V usage is TRBV11-3 and J usage is TRBJ1-1; 7 bases line up with TRBD1. The CDR3 runs to 19 residues. Germline V gives CDR1 SGHNT, CDR2 YENEEA. J gave up 1 base and V 4 bases, and 18 bases lay outside the gene matches. This chain's CDR3 is CASSSLKRQGGRKNTEAFF. The CDR3 DNA sequence: TGTGCCAGCAGCTCCCTTAAGAGGCAGGGGGGTAGAAAGAACACTGAAGCTTTCTTT. The whole variable domain, remainder taken from reference TRBV11-3 and TRBJ1-1, is EAGVVQSPRYKIIEKKQPVAFWCNPISGHNTLYWYLQNLGQGPELLIRYENEEAVDDSQLPKDRFSAERLKGVDSTLKIQPAELGDSAVYLCASSSLKRQGGRKNTEAFFGQGTRLTVV.

V is TRBV10-3 and J is TRBJ2-7; tentative D call: TRBD2 (5 bases). Germline values: CDR1 ENHRY, CDR2 SYGVKD. The V gene lost 0 bases and the J gene lost 2 bases, with 11 bases spanning the gap. This CDR3 comprises 15 residues. CDR3 DNA: TGTGCCATCAGTGAGTCCAGAGGACTGGCCTACGAGCAGTACGTC. Protein product: CAISESRGLAYEQYV.

V usage is TRBV6-4 and J usage is TRBJ2-3, with 8 bases matching TRBD2. V dropped 5 bases and J dropped 2; count of bases not matched to a gene: 9. The CDR3 runs 16 residues. Germline lookup yields CDR1 MRHNA and CDR2 SNTAGT. The DNA for the CDR3 is TGTGCCAGCAGTCCCACGGGGGGGCAACCCACAGATACGCAGTATTTT. Translation gives CASSPTGGQPTDTQYF.

This chain uses TRBV29-1 with TRBJ1-1; the D gene is possibly TRBD1 (5 bases). The germline CDR1 and CDR2 sequences are SQVTM and ANQGSEA. Trimming left V 5 bases short and J 5 bases short, with 18 bases between. This CDR3 comprises 14 residues. In DNA, the CDR3 is TGCAGCGTTTCCCTCGGGCGGGGGAGGACTGAAGCTTTCTTT. This sequence encodes CSVSLGRGRTEAFF.

The gene calls are TRBV6-5 and TRBJ2-1; no reliable D call. This CDR3 has 12 amino acids. V was cut by 6 bases and J by 5 bases, with 8 bases left in between. CDR1 and CDR2 from the germline V gene are MNHEY and SVGAGI. CDR3 residues: CASRGGHNEQFF. CDR3 coding DNA: TGTGCCAGCAGGGGTGGGCACAATGAGCAGTTCTTC.

The chain employs TRBV2 and TRBJ1-5; D gene uncertain. Germline V CDR1 and CDR2: SNHLY, FYNNEI. V shed 6 bases and J shed 0 bases, with 12 bases lying between them. The CDR3 is made up of 15 amino acids. CDR3 nucleotides: TGTGCCAGCAGGAAGGAGCGGGATAGCAATCAGCCCCAGCATTTT. This sequence encodes CASRKERDSNQPQHF.

V gene TRBV2 combines with J gene TRBJ1-5; 7 bases are shared with TRBD1. J was trimmed by 3 bases and V by 5 bases; bases with no gene match: 10. CDR1 SNHLY and CDR2 FYNNEI come from the germline V gene. The CDR3 runs 16 residues. The CDR3 sequence is CASSSGQGTVNQPQHF. The CDR3, as DNA: TGTGCCAGCAGTTCCGGTCAAGGGACAGTCAATCAGCCCCAGCATTTT.

J is TRBJ2-1 and V is TRBV6-6; tentatively, D is TRBD1 (5 bases). CDR3 length equals 14 residues. The ends were cut back, 4 bases at V and 9 bases at J, with 16 bases in the middle. Germline-derived CDR1 and CDR2 are MNHNY and SVGAGI (reference sequence). CDR3 sequence reads: CASSSGRELSEQFF. In DNA form, the CDR3 reads TGTGCCAGCAGTTCCGGCAGGGAATTGAGTGAGCAGTTCTTC.

This chain joins TRBV6-6 and TRBJ2-7, with TRBD1 as a possible D gene (6 bases). Per the germline V gene, CDR1 is MNHNY and CDR2 is SVGAGI (reference sequence). The CDR3 length is 14 residues. Trimming shortened V by 0 bases and J by 2 bases, and 8 bases separated the two germline ends. DNA of the CDR3: TGTGCCAGCAGTTACTCGACAGGCACCTACGAGCAGTACTTC. It yields the protein CASSYSTGTYEQYF.

The chain recombines TRBV5-8 with TRBJ2-7; 9 positions match TRBD2. V lost 5 bases to trimming and J lost 6 bases; unmatched junction nucleotides: 9. Germline-derived CDR1 and CDR2 are SGHTS and YDEGEE. The CDR3 covers 14 residues. The CDR3 DNA sequence: TGTGCCAGCAGTACCCGGGCTAGCGGGGCCGAGCAGTACGTC. As protein: CASSTRASGAEQYV.

The chain carries TRBV5-1 and TRBJ2-1, with 11 bases lining up with TRBD2. The CDR3 length is 17 residues. Germline V gene data show CDR1 as SGHRS and CDR2 as YFSETQ. After removal of 4 bases from V and 2 bases from J, the junction contained 8 bases not matched to a gene. The CDR3 sequence: CASSAGTSGLPYNEQFF. DNA of the CDR3: TGCGCCAGCAGCGCCGGGACTAGCGGCCTCCCCTACAATGAGCAGTTCTTC.

The chain couples TRBV4-3 to TRBJ2-7; 9 positions agree with TRBD1. CDR1 and CDR2 from the germline V gene are LGHNA and YSLEER. With V trimmed by 4 bases and J by 0 bases, 7 bases remained unmatched. The CDR3 sequence is 16 residues long. The CDR3 coding sequence is TGCGCCAGCAGCCTATCGACAGGGGGGAGCTCCTACGAGCAGTACTTC. It translates to CASSLSTGGSSYEQYF.

This chain links TRBV6-4 with TRBJ1-1; 7 nucleotides align to TRBD1. Losses at the gene ends were 6 bases for V and 1 base for J; bases not matched to a gene: 8. The CDR3 covers 15 residues. Germline lookup yields CDR1 MRHNA and CDR2 SNTAGT. In DNA form, the CDR3 reads TGTGCCAGCAGGCAAAGACAGGGTGGGAACACTGAAGCTTTCTTT. This codes for CASRQRQGGNTEAFF.

This chain uses TRBV5-1 with TRBJ2-7; tentative D call: TRBD1 (5 bases). Germline V gives CDR1 SGHRS, CDR2 YFSETQ. Trimming removed 0 bases from V and 7 bases from J, with 11 bases in between. The CDR3 sequence is 13 residues long. The CDR3 spells CASSLGRQGEQYF. CDR3 nucleotides: TGCGCCAGCAGCTTGGGGCGCCAGGGAGAGCAGTACTTC.

V and J are TRBV19 and TRBJ2-2; 11 bases agree with TRBD2. This CDR3 region has 18 residues. Trimming removed 5 bases from V and 2 bases from J; junction bases left unmatched: 10. CDR1 and CDR2 from the germline V gene are LNHDA and SQIVND (reference sequence). The CDR3 DNA is TGTGCCAGTAGTGTAACACCTCTAGCGGGGGGAAACACCGGGGAGCTGTTTTTT. Its translation: CASSVTPLAGGNTGELFF.

The count of this clone is one. The chain combines TRBV7-6 with TRBJ2-3, with TRBD2 matching 10 bases. Losses at the gene ends were 4 bases for V and 0 bases for J; bases not matched to a gene: 13. The CDR3 consists of 19 residues. The germline gives CDR1 SGHVS, CDR2 FNYEAQ. CDR3 sequence (DNA): TGTGCCAGCAGCTCGACCCGGACTAGCGGCTCATCTAGCACAGATACGCAGTATTTT. Its translation: CASSSTRTSGSSSTDTQYF.

The V and J genes are TRBV5-1 and TRBJ2-2; 10 bases are a match to TRBD2. This CDR3 has 15 amino acids. Germline CDR1 and CDR2: SGHRS and YFSETQ. With V trimmed by 2 bases and J by 5 bases, 3 bases remained unmatched. The CDR3 nucleotides read TGCGCCAGCAGCTTTAGCGGGGGGTCTACCGGGGAGCTGTTTTTT. It encodes CASSFSGGSTGELFF.

The genes are TRBV21-1 and TRBJ2-7; the table's TRBD2 call for D was not verified on the DNA. TRBV21-1 is shown as a pseudogene. The CDR3 has 15 residues. CDR3 bases: TGTGCCAGCAGCAGGGGACTAGCGGGAGACAACGAGCAGTACGTC. Translated, it gives CASSRGLAGDNEQYV.

The chain links TRBV7-2 to TRBJ2-3; D gene unclear. Germline values: CDR1 SGHTA, CDR2 FQGNSA. The CDR3 is 13 amino acids. The V gene lost 4 bases and the J gene lost 1 base, with 6 bases spanning the gap. The CDR3 DNA is TGTGCCAGCAGCTCCCCTGGCACAGATACGCAGTATTTT. Its translation is CASSSPGTDTQYF.

The chain employs TRBV4-1 and TRBJ2-2, with 8 bases that match TRBD1. Germline CDR1 reads MGHRA; CDR2 reads YSYEKL. The CDR3 covers 17 residues. V shed 3 bases, J shed 1 base, and the junction held 7 bases outside the gene matches. The CDR3 protein is CASSQDRDRMNTGELFF. The DNA for the CDR3 is TGCGCCAGCAGCCAGGACCGGGACAGGATGAACACCGGGGAGCTGTTTTTT.

This clone came up a few times. The chain employs TRBV30 and TRBJ2-3, with D possibly matching TRBD1 (5 bases). Germline V gene lookup returns CDR1 GTSNPN and CDR2 SVGIG (reference sequence). Trimming took off 3 bases at V and 1 base at J, with 14 bases between the two ends. The CDR3 spans 15 residues. CDR3 loop: CAWRIDSRGTDTQYF. CDR3 in DNA: TGTGCCTGGAGAATCGACAGTCGTGGCACAGATACGCAGTATTTT.

The gene calls are TRBV27 and TRBJ2-7; D perhaps matches TRBD1 (5 bases). There are 13 residues in the CDR3. Germline values: CDR1 MNHEY, CDR2 SMNVEV (reference sequence). V was clipped by 0 bases and J by 5 bases, with 8 bases between them. DNA of the CDR3: TGTGCCAGCAGTTTATCCAGGGCCCACGAGCAGTACGTC. Protein: CASSLSRAHEQYV.

The table lists this clone with a count of one. The chain recombines TRBV13 with TRBJ2-2; tentatively, D is TRBD2 (5 bases). Trimming removed 5 bases from V and 6 bases from J, with 13 bases in between. The germline gives CDR1 PRHDT, CDR2 FYEKMQ (reference sequence). This CDR3 has 14 residues. The chain's CDR3 is CASSVGFGAGELFF. CDR3 nucleotide sequence: TGTGCCAGCAGCGTGGGATTCGGGGCCGGGGAGCTGTTTTTT.

V gene TRBV5-5 combines with J gene TRBJ1-5; no definite D call. The germline V gene encodes CDR1 SGHKS and CDR2 YYEKEE (reference sequence). The CDR3 is made up of 17 amino acids. V was trimmed by 1 base and J by 0 bases, leaving 14 bases between them. The CDR3 sequence is CASSLQPRGNSNQPQHF. DNA for the CDR3: TGTGCCAGCAGCTTGCAGCCCAGAGGGAATAGCAATCAGCCCCAGCATTTT.

This chain connects TRBV6-1 to TRBJ1-1; 8 bases map to TRBD1. V lost 4 bases to trimming and J lost 3 bases; unmatched junction nucleotides: 7. Germline values: CDR1 MNHNS, CDR2 SASEGT. This CDR3 contains 15 residues. In DNA, the CDR3 is TGTGCCAGCAGTGTTCAGGGGGCGGTGGACACTGAAGCTTTCTTT. As protein: CASSVQGAVDTEAFF.

The chain carries TRBV9 and TRBJ2-7; D call uncertain. The V gene's germline CDR1 is SGDLS and CDR2 YYNGEE. The CDR3 has 16 residues. Trimming took off 0 bases at V and 2 bases at J, with 15 bases between the two ends. CDR3 bases: TGTGCCAGCAGCGTAGGTCCCCTCCTGACAACCTACGAGCAGTACTTC. Translating it yields CASSVGPLLTTYEQYF.

Here the CDR3 DNA reads TGTGCCTGGAAAGGTCACAGGGGGGTTATGAACACTGAAGCTTTCTTT. Protein product: CAWKGHRGVMNTEAFF. The V gene is TRBV30, the J gene TRBJ1-1; 8 bases line up with TRBD1. In germline, CDR1 is GTSNPN, CDR2 SVGIG (reference sequence). This CDR3 contains 16 residues. After removal of 4 bases from V and 0 bases from J, the junction contained 10 bases not matched to a gene.

J is TRBJ1-4 and V is TRBV27, with a weak D call TRBD1 (5 bases). There are 16 residues in the CDR3. Germline V gene lookup returns CDR1 MNHEY and CDR2 SMNVEV (reference sequence). V dropped 2 bases and J dropped 5 bases, with 15 bases sitting between them. The DNA for the CDR3 is TGTGCCAGCAGTTTAGGATACCGGGACTTCAATGAAAAACTGTTTTTT. This codes for CASSLGYRDFNEKLFF.